The clone carrying this T cell receptor (beta chain) was counted between two and nine times. The antigen is undetermined. Tumor samples were obtained before definitive surgery or chemotherapy. V was pared by 4 bases and J by 1 base, with 7 bases between. This CDR3 spans 13 amino acids. The V gene's germline CDR1 is MRHNA and CDR2 SNTAGT. The entry originates in a study of high-grade serous ovarian cancer treatment subgroups. General study findings and limits: Different patients shared almost no repertoire; same-patient tumors shared about 0.11 to 0.79. CDR1 and CDR2 were left unanalyzed; analyses focused on CDR3.

Clones were read by immunoSEQ multiplex PCR, and TCRdb kept only the in-frame ones, dropping some. The table records under 3,500 clones, around three quarters of them present only once. Sequenced: tumor tissue. This rearrangement joins TRBV6-4 to TRBJ1-1; weak D call: TRBD1 (6 bases). The clonotype was recovered from a human donor with high-grade serous ovarian cancer. The CDR3 reads CASSAGENTEAFF. CDR3 DNA: TGTGCCAGCAGTGCAGGGGAGAACACTGAAGCTTTCTTT.